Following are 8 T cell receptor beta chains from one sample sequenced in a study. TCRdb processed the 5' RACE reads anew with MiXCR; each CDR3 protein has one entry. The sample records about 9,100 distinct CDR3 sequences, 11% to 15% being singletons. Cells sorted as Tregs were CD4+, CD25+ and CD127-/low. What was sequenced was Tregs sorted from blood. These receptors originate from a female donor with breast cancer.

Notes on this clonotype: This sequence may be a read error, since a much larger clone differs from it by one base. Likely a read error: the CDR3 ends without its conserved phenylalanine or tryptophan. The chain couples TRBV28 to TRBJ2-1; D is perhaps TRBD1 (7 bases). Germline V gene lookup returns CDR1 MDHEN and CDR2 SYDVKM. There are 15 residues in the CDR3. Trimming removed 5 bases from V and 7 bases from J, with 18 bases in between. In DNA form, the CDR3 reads TGTGCCAGCAGTCCCTACCACCCAGGGGGGAATGAGCAGTTCCTC. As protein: CASSPYHPGGNEQFL.

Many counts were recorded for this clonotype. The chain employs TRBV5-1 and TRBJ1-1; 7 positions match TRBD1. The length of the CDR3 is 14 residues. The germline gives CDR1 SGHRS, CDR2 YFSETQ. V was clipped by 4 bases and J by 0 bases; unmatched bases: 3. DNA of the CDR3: TGCGCCAGCAGCGGGGGACAGTTGAACACTGAAGCTTTCTTT. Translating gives CASSGGQLNTEAFF.

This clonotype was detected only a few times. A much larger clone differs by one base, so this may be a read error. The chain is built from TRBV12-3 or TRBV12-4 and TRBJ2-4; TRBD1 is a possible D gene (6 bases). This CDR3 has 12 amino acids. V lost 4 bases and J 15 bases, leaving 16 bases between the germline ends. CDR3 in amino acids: CASSSGTPLGYF. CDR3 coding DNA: TGTGCCAGCAGTTCCGGGACACCTCTCGGGTACTTC.

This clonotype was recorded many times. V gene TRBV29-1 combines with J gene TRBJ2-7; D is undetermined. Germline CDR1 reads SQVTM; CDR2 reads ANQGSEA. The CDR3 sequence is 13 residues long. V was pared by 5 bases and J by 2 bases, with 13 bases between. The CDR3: CSVSKGFAYEQYF. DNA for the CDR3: TGCAGCGTTTCTAAGGGTTTCGCCTACGAGCAGTACTTC.

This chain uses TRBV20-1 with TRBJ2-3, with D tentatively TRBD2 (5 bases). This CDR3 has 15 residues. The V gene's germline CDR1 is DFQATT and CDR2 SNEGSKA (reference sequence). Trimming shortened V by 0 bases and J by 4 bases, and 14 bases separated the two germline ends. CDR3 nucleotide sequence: TGCAGTGCTAGAGAGGTGAACGGGATCCCAGATACGCAGTATTTT. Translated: CSAREVNGIPDTQYF.

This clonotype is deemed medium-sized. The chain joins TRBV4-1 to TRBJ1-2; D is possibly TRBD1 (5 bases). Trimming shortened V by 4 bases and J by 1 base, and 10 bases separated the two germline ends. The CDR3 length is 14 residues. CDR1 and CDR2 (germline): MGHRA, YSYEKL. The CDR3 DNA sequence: TGCGCCAGCAGCCCCGTGGGGGATAACTATGGCTACACCTTC. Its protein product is CASSPVGDNYGYTF.

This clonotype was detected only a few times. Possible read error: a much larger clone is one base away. This CDR3 is CASSLTAPGQKHNGQFF. The DNA of the CDR3 is TGTGCCAGCAGCCTCACCGCACCGGGACAGAAACACAATGGGCAGTTCTTC. The V and J genes are TRBV6-2 or TRBV6-3 and TRBJ2-1, with 7 bases matching TRBD1. Germline V CDR1 and CDR2: MNHEY, SVGEGT. CDR3 length equals 17 residues.

The CDR3 DNA reads TGCAGTGCTAGAGCTTTACAGCGGCCGACCTACGAGCAGTACTTC. It is translated as CSARALQRPTYEQYF. This chain joins TRBV20-1 and TRBJ2-7; D might be TRBD2 (5 bases). V was trimmed by 1 base and J by 2 bases, leaving 15 bases between them. CDR1 and CDR2 from the germline V gene are DFQATT and SNEGSKA (reference sequence). The CDR3 has 15 amino acids.